This TCR beta chain was observed in a study of tumor-infiltrating lymphocytes in localized non-small cell lung cancer. Notes on the study in general: Compared with uninvolved lung, tumors showed higher T cell infiltration by TCRbeta sequencing. TCR sequencing covered a subset of patients with enough tissue.

The table came from immunoSEQ multiplex PCR; TCRdb's copy has only in-frame clones and leaves some out. Of roughly 20,000 clones in the sample, 80% were seen once. About this clone itself: The antigen is undetermined.

CDR3 length: 12 residues. The germline gives CDR1 SQVTM, CDR2 ANQGSEA. With 3 bases removed from V and 5 bases from J, the gap between germline ends came to 10 bases. The source of this sequence is a human donor with non-small cell lung cancer. Sequenced material: lung tumor tissue. The rearrangement joins TRBV29-1 to TRBJ1-2, with D possibly TRBD1 on 5 matching bases. CDR3 sequence (DNA): TGCAGCGTTGATCTAGGGACTTATGGCTACACCTTC. This gives the protein CSVDLGTYGYTF.